The clone carrying this T cell receptor beta chain has only one observation. A quantity of about 0.5 to 1 ug RNA underwent reverse transcription using random hexamers. Amplification of TCR beta CDR3 spanned 54 Vbeta and 13 Jbeta via immunoSEQ multiplex PCR. TCRdb reanalysed the immunoSEQ multiplex PCR reads using MiXCR and keeps one entry per CDR3 protein. There are hundreds of thousands of distinct CDR3 sequences in the sample; around 89% occur only once, and approximately 0.18% lies in the top ten. In blood CD8+ and CD4+ T cells, TCR beta underwent sequencing. The TEMRA cells underwent FACS enrichment, while the CD8+ and CD4+ T cells underwent negative isolation. The CDR3 is 13 amino acids. From germline, CDR1 is DFQATT and CDR2 SNEGSKA (reference sequence). V dropped 3 bases and J dropped 3 bases, with 12 bases sitting between them. This entry is derived from a study of CD8 T cells in Susac syndrome.

Material for sequencing was CD8+ T cells from PBMCs. This sequence was found in a human donor with multiple sclerosis. The chain couples TRBV20-1 to TRBJ2-7; no clear D. The CDR3 coding sequence is TGCAGTGCTAGTACCGATGAAGGCTACGAGCAGTACTTC. This gives the protein CSASTDEGYEQYF.